The 18 T cell receptor beta chains presented below share a single source sample, sequenced in a study of blood T cell repertoires in COVID-19. The method was immunoSEQ multiplex PCR; TCRdb's version includes in-frame clones alone and lacks a portion of them. The sample lists roughly 38,000 clones, about 83% occurring once. The specimen sequenced was peripheral blood. These receptor sequences come from a man in his sixties with active COVID-19.

The J gene is TRBJ2-7, the V gene TRBV19; no clear D gene. V was trimmed by 1 base and J by 6 bases, leaving 16 bases between them. The germline CDR1 and CDR2 sequences are LNHDA and SQIVND (reference sequence). This CDR3 is 15 amino acids long. This CDR3 reads CASSIGWLASTEQYF. In nucleotides, the CDR3 is TGTGCCAGTAGTATAGGGTGGCTTGCCTCCACCGAGCAGTACTTC.

The rearrangement uses TRBV7-6 and TRBJ2-1, with 7 nucleotides matching TRBD1. This CDR3 contains 13 residues. Germline V gene sequence: CDR1 SGHVS, CDR2 FNYEAQ. After removal of 4 bases from V and 8 bases from J, the junction contained 5 bases not matched to a gene. CDR3 sequence (DNA): TGTGCCAGCAGCTATTACAGGGGATATGAGCAGTTCTTC. Protein product: CASSYYRGYEQFF.

The CDR3 sequence is CASDTGVGYEQYF. DNA for the CDR3: TGTGCGAGCGACACGGGGGTGGGGTACGAGCAGTACTTC. The V and J genes are TRBV2 and TRBJ2-7; D might be TRBD2 (6 bases). Germline V gene data show CDR1 as SNHLY and CDR2 as FYNNEI. The CDR3 length is 13 residues. The whole variable domain, filled in from reference TRBV2 and TRBJ2-7, reads EPEVTQTPSHQVTQMGQEVILRCVPISNHLYFYWYRQILGQKVEFLVSFYNNEISEKSEIFDDQFSVERPDGSNFTLKIRSTKLEDSAMYFCASDTGVGYEQYFGPGTRLTVT.

The rearrangement links TRBV19 to TRBJ1-2; a weak D match, TRBD1 (5 bases). This CDR3 has 13 residues. CDR1 and CDR2 from the germline V gene are LNHDA and SQIVND (reference sequence). With 7 bases removed from V and 0 bases from J, the gap between germline ends came to 9 bases. The CDR3: CASTQGTNYGYTF. In DNA form, the CDR3 reads TGTGCCAGTACGCAGGGAACTAACTATGGCTACACCTTC.

The DNA for the CDR3 is TGTGCCAGCAGGACCGGGACAGTTAGTGGCTACACCTTC. It translates to CASRTGTVSGYTF. This rearrangement joins TRBV12-3 or TRBV12-4 to TRBJ1-2, with 7 bases matching TRBD1. J was trimmed by 7 bases and V by 6 bases; bases with no gene match: 8. The CDR3 spans 13 residues.

V is TRBV7-2 and J is TRBJ2-3; the D gene is possibly TRBD1 (7 bases). The V and J ends lost 7 bases and 2 bases respectively, with 22 bases between them. Germline lookup yields CDR1 SGHTA and CDR2 FQGNSA. The CDR3 is 17 residues long. In nucleotides, the CDR3 is TGTGCCAGCAATGGGGTCGGAGGGGGCAGGATCACAGATACGCAGTATTTT. Its translation is CASNGVGGGRITDTQYF.

The J gene is TRBJ2-1, the V gene TRBV20-1; TRBD2 might be the D (5 bases). The CDR3 spans 15 residues. Trimming shortened V by 3 bases and J by 0 bases, and 12 bases separated the two germline ends. Looked up from germline, CDR1 is DFQATT and CDR2 is SNEGSKA (reference sequence). The CDR3 sequence: CSASRADSSYNEQFF. CDR3 DNA sequence: TGCAGTGCTAGTCGAGCGGATAGCTCCTACAATGAGCAGTTCTTC.

The chain recombines TRBV6-6 with TRBJ1-1; D unclear. The CDR3 has 14 amino acids. CDR1 and CDR2 from the germline V gene are MNHNY and SVGAGI (reference sequence). V was clipped by 4 bases and J by 5 bases, with 14 bases between them. CDR3 protein: CASSSHDTRTEAFF. CDR3 coding DNA: TGTGCCAGCAGTTCCCACGACACTCGGACTGAAGCTTTCTTT.

V usage is TRBV2 and J usage is TRBJ1-2, with 9 bases fitting TRBD1. Germline trimming cut 6 bases from V and 8 bases from J; bases unmatched to any gene: 10. In germline, CDR1 is SNHLY, CDR2 FYNNEI. The CDR3 has 14 amino acids. For the CDR3, the DNA is TGTGCCAGCAGGATGGACAGGGGAAACGGCGGCTACACCTTC. Translation gives CASRMDRGNGGYTF. Together with reference TRBV2 and TRBJ1-2, the CDR3 gives the full variable domain: EPEVTQTPSHQVTQMGQEVILRCVPISNHLYFYWYRQILGQKVEFLVSFYNNEISEKSEIFDDQFSVERPDGSNFTLKIRSTKLEDSAMYFCASRMDRGNGGYTFGSGTRLTVV.

The gene calls are TRBV5-1 and TRBJ2-4; D not certain. The CDR3 runs 13 residues. V gave up 0 bases and J gave up 3 bases, with 4 bases separating them. Germline CDR1 reads SGHRS; CDR2 reads YFSETQ. The CDR3 nucleotides are TGCGCCAGCAGCTTGGACAACAAAAACATTCAGTACTTC. As protein: CASSLDNKNIQYF.

This chain connects TRBV30 to TRBJ1-4; maybe TRBD1 (5 bases). This CDR3 contains 13 residues. Germline-derived CDR1 and CDR2 are GTSNPN and SVGIG (reference sequence). V was shortened by 7 bases and J by 8 bases, with 17 bases between the two germline ends. The CDR3 DNA reads as TGTGCCTCCGCCGGGGGGGTACGGGAAAAACTGTTTTTT. Its protein is CASAGGVREKLFF.

This chain uses TRBV28 with TRBJ1-1, with 7 positions matching TRBD1. The length of the CDR3 is 14 residues. V dropped 7 bases and J dropped 2; count of bases not matched to a gene: 7. Germline V gene data show CDR1 as MDHEN and CDR2 as SYDVKM. The CDR3 DNA reads as TGTGCCAGCACCCTTGGGACAGAAAACACTGAAGCTTTCTTT. Translated: CASTLGTENTEAFF.

This clone was detected only once. V is TRBV19 and J is TRBJ2-3; TRBD1 agrees at 10 bases. The CDR3 totals 14 residues. J was trimmed by 7 bases and V by 7 bases; bases with no gene match: 8. CDR1 and CDR2 (germline): LNHDA, SQIVND (reference sequence). The CDR3 region has the DNA TGTGCCAGTAAGGCCGGGACAGGGGCTAATACGCAGTATTTT. As protein: CASKAGTGANTQYF. Drawing the rest from reference TRBV19 and TRBJ2-3, the complete variable domain is DGGITQSPKYLFRKEGQNVTLSCEQNLNHDAMYWYRQDPGQGLRLIYYSQIVNDFQKGDIAEGYSVSREKKESFPLTVTSAQKNPTAFYLCASKAGTGANTQYFGPGTRLTVL.

The chain is built from TRBV19 and TRBJ2-1, with 8 bases that match TRBD1. The V and J ends lost 3 bases and 5 bases, in that order; junction bases with no gene match: 9. CDR1 is LNHDA, CDR2 SQIVND, per germline (reference sequence). This CDR3 is 16 amino acids long. The CDR3, as DNA: TGTGCCAGTAGTATGCTAGGACAGGGAAGCCACAATGAGCAGTTCTTC. Amino acid sequence: CASSMLGQGSHNEQFF.

The chain links TRBV5-1 to TRBJ1-1, with D uncertain. The CDR3 has 14 residues. V was cut by 0 bases and J by 0 bases, with 6 bases left in between. CDR1 SGHRS and CDR2 YFSETQ come from the germline V gene. The CDR3 protein is CASSLGHLNTEAFF. The CDR3 region has the DNA TGCGCCAGCAGCTTGGGGCACCTGAACACTGAAGCTTTCTTT.

This chain joins TRBV5-1 and TRBJ2-3; 7 bases align to TRBD1. This CDR3 has 17 residues. V was pared by 2 bases and J by 3 bases, with 12 bases of the junction left unmatched. Per the germline V gene, CDR1 is SGHRS and CDR2 is YFSETQ. Written as DNA, the CDR3 is TGCGCCAGCAGCTTTATAACGACAGGGATCTTGACAGATACGCAGTATTTT. Protein: CASSFITTGILTDTQYF.

This clone showed up just a few times. The CDR3 region is CASSSPGGGYGYTF. The DNA of the CDR3 is TGTGCCAGCAGCTCCCCGGGAGGGGGCTATGGCTACACCTTC. The J gene is TRBJ1-2, the V gene TRBV7-9, with D possibly TRBD1 on 6 matching bases. Germline V CDR1 and CDR2: SEHNR, FQNEAQ (reference sequence). This CDR3 has 14 amino acids. Trimming took 4 bases from V and 4 from J, leaving 13 bases between them.

The chain joins TRBV4-3 to TRBJ2-1, with 8 bases matching TRBD2. Trimming at V came to 1 base and at J to 5 bases, leaving 7 bases not matched to a gene. This CDR3 has 16 residues. Germline CDR1 reads LGHNA; CDR2 reads YSLEER. DNA for the CDR3: TGCGCCAGCAGCCAAGTAGCAGCGGGAGCACACAATGAGCAGTTCTTC. It translates to CASSQVAAGAHNEQFF.